Listed below are T cell receptor beta chains from one sample, sequenced in a study of blood T cell repertoires in COVID-19. Clones were read by immunoSEQ multiplex PCR, and TCRdb kept only the in-frame ones, dropping some. The sample records fewer than 110,000 clones, 70% to 90% being singletons. The source material was peripheral blood. These receptors originate from a man aged 45-65 years with active or convalescent COVID-19. CDR3s include the opening cysteine and the closing phenylalanine or tryptophan. D genes are given only for firm matches. Clone size is given for some rows only: seen once, a few or many times, or a class if the clone is expanded.

TRBJ1-4 | - | TRBV20-1 | - | TGCAGTGCTCCGTTTAATGAAAAACTGTTTTTT | CSAPFNEKLFF
TRBJ2-1 | - | TRBV7-7 | TRBD2 | TGTGCCAGCAGCTCACCTTGGGGCGGGAGCTCCTACAATGAGCAGTTCTTC | CASSSPWGGSSYNEQFF
TRBJ1-1 | - | TRBV5-1 | - | TGCGCCAGCAGCTTTGGAGGTGAAGCTTTCTTT | CASSFGGEAFF
TRBJ1-2 | - | TRBV14 | - | TGTGCCAGCAGCCAAGATTGGAACAGCGGCTACACCTTC | CASSQDWNSGYTF
TRBJ2-5 | - | TRBV30 | - | TGTGCCTGGAGTGTACGTCTAGGAGAGACCCAGTACTTC | CAWSVRLGETQYF
TRBJ2-3 | - | TRBV2 | - | TGTGCCAGCAGGTCCGGGACAAAGGGGGACACAGATACGCAGTATTTT | CASRSGTKGDTDTQYF
TRBJ1-6 | - | TRBV18 | - | TGTGCCAGCTCACCAGGGGCTGGTAATTCACCCCTCCACTTT | CASSPGAGNSPLHF
TRBJ1-2 | - | TRBV19 | TRBD1 | TGTGCCAGTAGTATGCGACAGGGACCTAACTATGGCTACACCTTC | CASSMRQGPNYGYTF
TRBJ1-1 | - | TRBV6-5 | - | TGTGCCAGCAGTTACCGTTATGAAGCTTTCTTT | CASSYRYEAFF
TRBJ1-1 | few | TRBV30 | TRBD1 | TGTGCCTGGAGTCTAGGGGGCCAAGCTTTCTTT | CAWSLGGQAFF
TRBJ2-3 | many | TRBV19 | TRBD1 | TGTGCCAGTAGTATCATCCAAGGACAGGGAACAGATACGCAGTATTTT | CASSIIQGQGTDTQYF
TRBJ1-5 | once | TRBV6-6 | - | TGTGCCAGCAGGCTGACTTATAATCAGCCCCAGCATTTT | CASRLTYNQPQHF
TRBJ2-5 | - | TRBV7-2 | TRBD1 | TGTGCCAGCAGTTCGGACAGGGGGTACCAAGAGACCCAGTACTTC | CASSSDRGYQETQYF
TRBJ2-3 | - | TRBV6-5 | TRBD1 | TGTGCCACATGGGACAGGGGGGTCACAGATACGCAGTATTTT | CATWDRGVTDTQYF
TRBJ2-1 | - | TRBV7-2 | - | TGTGCCAGCAGCCCCCTCTCGAGGGAGGTCGGCAATGAGCAGTTCTTC | CASSPLSREVGNEQFF
TRBJ1-2 | - | TRBV6-2/TRBV6-3 | TRBD1 | TGTGCCAGCAACCCGGGAGGGACAGGGGGCGGCTACACCTTC | CASNPGGTGGGYTF
TRBJ2-5 | - | TRBV19 | TRBD1 | TGTGCCAGTAGTACGGGACAGGGGTATGAGACCCAGTACTTC | CASSTGQGYETQYF
TRBJ2-5 | - | TRBV14 | TRBD1 | TGTGCCAGCAGCCCCGGGACAGGGTTAGAGACCCAGTACTTC | CASSPGTGLETQYF
TRBJ1-5 | - | TRBV6-5 | - | TGTGCCAGCAGTTACCTTAATCAGCCCCAGCATTTT | CASSYLNQPQHF
TRBJ2-3 | - | TRBV5-6 | TRBD2 | TGTGCCAGCATCGCCCCGGGACTAGCGGGAGGGCCTCTCACAGATACGCAGTATTTT | CASIAPGLAGGPLTDTQYF
TRBJ2-7 | - | TRBV15 | TRBD1 | TGTGCCACCAGCAGACAGGACAGGGTACGGGGCTACGAGCAGTACTTC | CATSRQDRVRGYEQYF
TRBJ2-5 | few | TRBV5-5 | TRBD1 | TGTGCCAGCAGCTCGCGGACAGGGGCACAAGAGACCCAGTACTTC | CASSSRTGAQETQYF
TRBJ2-1 | - | TRBV11-3 | - | TGTGCCAGCAGCCGATCATACTTGTCCTACAATGAGCAGTTCTTC | CASSRSYLSYNEQFF
TRBJ2-2 | - | TRBV19 | - | TGTGCCAGTACCACCCCGGGACAAAAAATCACCGGGGAGCTGTTTTTT | CASTTPGQKITGELFF
TRBJ1-2 | - | TRBV7-8 | - | TGTGCCAGCACCAACCTCACGGGGAGAGGGAATGGCTACACCTTC | CASTNLTGRGNGYTF
TRBJ2-7 | - | TRBV9 | TRBD1 | TGTGCCAGCAGCGTACAGGGACAGGGCTACGAGCAGTACTTC | CASSVQGQGYEQYF
TRBJ2-7 | - | TRBV28 | TRBD2 | TGTGCCAGCAATTCCGGGGGGGCCTACGAGCAGTACTTC | CASNSGGAYEQYF
TRBJ1-2 | - | TRBV27 | - | TGTGCCAGCAGTTTCGGCAGGACTACTCTTGGTGGCTACACCTTC | CASSFGRTTLGGYTF
TRBJ2-7 | once | TRBV5-6 | - | TGTGCCAGCAGCTTGAGGCGGATTTCCTACGAGCAGTACTTC | CASSLRRISYEQYF
TRBJ1-1 | - | TRBV19 | - | TGTGCCAGTAGCGAACTTGACATGAACACTGAAGCTTTCTTT | CASSELDMNTEAFF
TRBJ2-7 | - | TRBV29-1 | - | TGCAGCGTTTGGCAGAACTCCTACGAGCAGTACTTC | CSVWQNSYEQYF
TRBJ1-4 | - | TRBV6-1 | - | TGTGCCAGCAGTGAGGCGGGAGGGCAGAATGAAAAACTGTTTTTT | CASSEAGGQNEKLFF
TRBJ2-2 | - | TRBV12-3/TRBV12-4 | - | TGTGCCAGCAGTTTCGGGGGCGGGGAGCTGTTTTTT | CASSFGGGELFF
TRBJ2-1 | - | TRBV30 | - | TGTGCCTGCCGACTCGACTACTACAATGAGCAGTTCTTC | CACRLDYYNEQFF
TRBJ1-1 | - | TRBV6-5 | - | TGTGCCAGCAGTTACGGGGGCTACACTGAAGCTTTCTTT | CASSYGGYTEAFF
TRBJ2-2 | - | TRBV9 | - | TGTGCCAGCAGCGTAGTTGGAGGATCCACCGGGGAGCTGTTTTTT | CASSVVGGSTGELFF
TRBJ1-4 | - | TRBV19 | TRBD1 | TGTGCCAGTAGTCGGTCGGGACAGGGAATAGGAAAACTGTTTTTT | CASSRSGQGIGKLFF
TRBJ2-7 | once | TRBV12-3/TRBV12-4 | - | TGTGCCAGCAGAACAGGGTCAGCCTACGAGCAGTACTTC | CASRTGSAYEQYF
TRBJ2-5 | - | TRBV12-3/TRBV12-4 | - | TGTGCCAGCAGTTTCGCTCGGCAAGAGACCCAGTACTTC | CASSFARQETQYF
TRBJ1-2 | - | TRBV28 | - | TGTGCCAGCAGCCTCGGACAGAACTATGGCTACACCTTC | CASSLGQNYGYTF
TRBJ2-3 | - | TRBV3-1/TRBV3-2 | - | TGTGCCAGCAGCCAAGGGGCGGGAACCATAGATACGCAGTATTTT | CASSQGAGTIDTQYF
TRBJ1-6 | - | TRBV7-8 | TRBD1 | TGTGCCAGCAGCTCGGGACAGGGGGGTAGTAATTCACCCCTCCACTTT | CASSSGQGGSNSPLHF
TRBJ1-4 | once | TRBV18 | - | TGTGCCAGCTCACCGAACAGGCTTGCAACTAATGAAAAACTGTTTTTT | CASSPNRLATNEKLFF
TRBJ1-4 | once | TRBV6-1 | - | TGTGCCAGCCGTCGGGGAATTAATGAAAAACTGTTTTTT | CASRRGINEKLFF
TRBJ1-2 | - | TRBV2 | - | TGTGCCAGCAGTGAAGCGCGGCAGGGAAGCGGCTACACCTTC | CASSEARQGSGYTF
TRBJ2-1 | - | TRBV7-6 | TRBD2 | TGTGCCAGCAGCTCCCGTAGCGGGAGTGGGAGCGACAATGAGCAGTTCTTC | CASSSRSGSGSDNEQFF
TRBJ1-6 | - | TRBV5-1 | TRBD1 | TGCGCCAGCAGCGCCCCGGACAGGGGTCCTTCACCCCTCCACTTT | CASSAPDRGPSPLHF
TRBJ2-1 | - | TRBV2 | TRBD2 | TGTGCCAGCAGTACTAGCGGGAGTACCTACAATGAGCAGTTCTTC | CASSTSGSTYNEQFF
TRBJ2-5 | - | TRBV27 | TRBD2 | TGTGCCAGCAGTTTATGGGAGGGGGAGACCCAGTACTTC | CASSLWEGETQYF
TRBJ2-5 | - | TRBV6-5 | - | TGTGCCAGCAGTCACAACCAAGAGACCCAGTACTTC | CASSHNQETQYF
TRBJ1-3 | - | TRBV9 | - | TGTGCCAGCAGCGTAGAGCCAGGGTCAGGAAACACCATATATTTT | CASSVEPGSGNTIYF